This TCR beta chain derives from a study of radiation and T cells in renal cell carcinoma. The CDR3 sequence is 13 residues long. The germline CDR1 and CDR2 sequences are SNHLY and FYNNEI. The J segment lost 6 bases and the V segment lost 4 bases, leaving 2 bases of the junction unmatched. Study-wide findings and caveats: In blood, top tumor clones expanded by 2 weeks, shrinking by 4.

Time point reported: baseline pretreatment blood. Sample treatment: 15 Gy SBRT to primary tumor, nephrectomy 4 weeks later. After SBRT, blood was collected at 2 and 4 weeks, plus baseline. The patient's renal cell carcinoma had clear cell pathology. In regard to this clone: As yet, its antigen is unknown.

Repertoires were generated with immunoSEQ multiplex PCR, while TCRdb's copy carries only in-frame clones and drops some. Altogether 100,000 or so clones are present, approximately 86% being singletons, with the ten largest covering 6.5% to 8.5%. The material was blood, obtained from a patient whose treatment included radiotherapy and nephrectomy. The clonotype was recovered from a man aged 50-59 years with renal cell carcinoma. This sequence joins TRBV2 and TRBJ2-1; TRBD1 agrees at 8 bases. Here the CDR3 DNA reads TGTGCCAGCAGTGTCACAGGGGGCAATGAGCAGTTCTTC. This codes for CASSVTGGNEQFF.